This T cell receptor (beta chain) was identified during a study of T cells expressing NK-cell markers (dated by TCRdb to 2019 to 2021). Regarding the study in general: Three sorted T-cell subsets (CD3+CD56+NKG2C+, CD3+CD56+NKG2C- and CD3+CD56-NKG2C+) from roughly 8 donors had their TCR beta-chain repertoires profiled. Randomly selected healthy volunteers, three men and five women, were used as the eight sequenced donors. Sequencing of the libraries produced 2 x 150 bp reads on Illumina HiSeq 2000/2500, MiSeq or NextSeq. Among the eight sequenced donors, only one was HCMV-seronegative, while the other seven were HCMV-seropositive. What the authors observed across the whole study: Whether the expanded NKG2C-expressing T cell clones were specific for HCMV antigens was left unclear. In a handful of donors, the dominant CD3+CD56+NKG2C+ clonotypes were found to rank among the top 10 CD8+ clonotypes and to make up about 1.0-8% of CD8+ T cells. Those dominant clonotypes were again the most abundant among CD3+CD56-NKG2C+ cells in a few donors, at roughly 25-65%.

HCMV-specific IgG was detected in serum with a commercial ELISA kit to determine HCMV serostatus. Ficoll density gradient centrifugation was used to isolate peripheral blood mononuclear cells from blood. TCRdb lists the instrument as Illumina HiSeq 2000. 5'RACE template switching, by which a universal primer site and unique molecular identifiers were added, was used to make TCR beta cDNA libraries. Priming for cDNA synthesis came from the TCR beta constant segment, and two successive PCR amplification steps followed. The published analysis was carried out like this. MIGEC handled demultiplexing of the reads and grouping by UMI, while MiTCR was used to assemble and quantify clonotypes. To exclude erroneous sequences, any TCR cDNA sequence not supported by at least two reads was discarded. The tcR package was used for downstream repertoire analysis, and clonotypes were matched between fractions using CDR3 nucleotide sequence together with V segment. VDJmatch was used to annotate antigen specificity against VDJdb, with one amino acid substitution in CDR3 permitted. Following reprocessing of the reads by TCRdb, the data hold one row per CDR3 protein sequence and no DNA is available. These V and J calls are TCRdb output, not the study's own analysis. The data table for this sample lists around 100,000 distinct CDR3 sequences. The ten largest clonotypes hold less than 20% of the sample.

Turning to this clonotype: Its target antigen remains unknown.

Looking up the germline V gene yields CDR1 SNHLY and CDR2 FYNNEI. The CDR3 goes from the cysteine to the phenylalanine over 14 residues. No DNA is listed. The sequencing input was blood T cells: a sorted CD56 or NKG2C T cell subset, CD4+ or CD8+ T cells, or bulk PBMC T cells (not recorded which). The receptor's source is a woman aged 18 to 75 in good health. The chain was built from TRBV2 and TRBJ1-6; TCRdb's D call, TRBD1, is unchecked because there is no DNA. CDR3 reads: CASGDSQYNSPLHF.